The source of this T cell receptor beta chain is a study of blood T cell repertoires in COVID-19. Per the authors' pipeline: Amplification of reference gene primers was used by the study to estimate nucleated cell counts. Sequencing was performed with immunoSEQ multiplex PCR; in TCRdb, only in-frame clones are kept and a portion is missing. The DNA was the basis for D and trimming; V, J and clone size are from that table. There are around 110,000 clones in the sample; about 89% occur only once, and 4.5% lies in the top ten. CDR1 and CDR2 from the germline V gene are GTSNPN and SVGIG (reference sequence). With 4 bases clipped from V and 5 bases from J, the junction kept 2 bases outside the gene matches. The CDR3 extends over 13 amino acids. At least ten counts were recorded for this clone.

This receptor was taken from a man aged 35 to 55 with acute or convalescent COVID-19. The sequencing sample was made of peripheral blood. This chain connects TRBV30 to TRBJ1-5; 10 bases align to TRBD1. CDR3 amino acids: CAWKGTGDQPQHF. CDR3 DNA: TGTGCCTGGAAGGGGACAGGGGATCAGCCCCAGCATTTT.